This entry features one TCR beta chain sequence. RNA was extracted with the RNeasy kit, and a quantity of about 0.45 to 1 ug was reverse transcribed using random hexamers. TCRdb itself ran the immunoSEQ multiplex PCR reads through MiXCR, one entry per CDR3 protein. The sample records about 210,000 distinct CDR3 sequences, 95% being singletons. The CDR3 is 19 residues long. Germline CDR1 and CDR2: SGDLS and YYNGEE. Trimming took 3 bases from V and 1 from J, leaving 20 bases between them. This specimen belongs to a study of CD8 T cells in Susac syndrome. The genes are TRBV9 and TRBJ2-6; unclear D gene. Sample: CD4+ T cells from PBMCs. The sequence was obtained from a human donor with multiple sclerosis. CDR3 region: CASSALQGGQRSGANVLTF. For the CDR3, the DNA is TGTGCCAGCAGCGCCCTGCAAGGTGGGCAGAGGTCTGGGGCCAACGTCCTGACTTTC.